One and the same sample provided the 2 T cell receptor beta chains below, sequenced in a study of radiotherapy plus CTLA-4 blockade in lung cancer. Profiling relied on immunoSEQ multiplex PCR, and the TCRdb table lists in-frame clones only, not all of them. Of roughly 39,000 clones in the sample, roughly 77% were seen once. The material was peripheral blood, obtained from a patient treated with radiotherapy plus ipilimumab. The receptors were sampled from a human donor with non-small cell lung cancer who had stable disease on radiotherapy plus ipilimumab.

The genes are TRBV5-1 and TRBJ2-1; 7 nucleotides align to TRBD1. CDR3 length: 15 residues. V shed 4 bases and J 0 bases; nucleotides not matched to a gene: 4. Germline V gene data show CDR1 as SGHRS and CDR2 as YFSETQ. The CDR3 spells CASSARDSSYNEQFF. CDR3 DNA: TGCGCCAGCAGCGCCCGGGACAGCTCCTACAATGAGCAGTTCTTC.

The chain links TRBV11-2 to TRBJ1-6, with D uncertain. CDR1 is SGHAT, CDR2 FQNNGV, per germline. Trimming pared 5 bases from V and 12 bases from J, leaving 14 bases between. The CDR3 loop spans 13 amino acids. CDR3 sequence reads: CASSPHEEIPLHF. DNA for the CDR3: TGTGCCAGCAGCCCCCATGAGGAAATACCCCTCCACTTT.